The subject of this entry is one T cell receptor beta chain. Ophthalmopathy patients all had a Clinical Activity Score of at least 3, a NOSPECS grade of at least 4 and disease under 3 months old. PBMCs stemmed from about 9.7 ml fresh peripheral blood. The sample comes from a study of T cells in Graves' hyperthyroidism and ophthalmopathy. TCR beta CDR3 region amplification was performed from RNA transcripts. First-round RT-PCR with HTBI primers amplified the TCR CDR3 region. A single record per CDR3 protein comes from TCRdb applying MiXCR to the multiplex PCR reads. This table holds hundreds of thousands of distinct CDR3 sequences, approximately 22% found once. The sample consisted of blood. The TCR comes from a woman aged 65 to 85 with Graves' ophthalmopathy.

The CDR3 reads CASSLLAGPIGAQYF. CDR3 coding DNA: TGTGCCAGCAGCCTCCTAGCGGGGCCCATCGGGGCCCAGTACTTC. The J gene is TRBJ2-5, the V gene TRBV7-3; 9 bases fit TRBD2. The CDR3 has 15 amino acids. Germline CDR1 SGHTA, CDR2 FQGTGA. With V trimmed by 5 bases and J by 9 bases, 13 bases remained unmatched.